This TCR beta chain was recovered during a study of blood T cell repertoires in COVID-19. Study background: Samples taken during acute and convalescent COVID-19 were collected in the United States, Italy and Spain.

A Seattle source enrolled patients during active infection and followed them longitudinally. Produced via immunoSEQ multiplex PCR; TCRdb's table is partial and in-frame only. The table has 150,000 to 180,000 clones, 70% to 90% seen once. This sequence was found in a man aged 55 to 70 with COVID-19, enrolled during active disease. Sequencing was performed on peripheral blood.

The CDR3 DNA is TGTGCCTGGAGTGTTGGGCTCCAAGAGACCCAGTACTTC. This translates into CAWSVGLQETQYF. The chain combines TRBV30 with TRBJ2-5; unclear D gene. This CDR3 region has 13 residues. Germline V gene lookup returns CDR1 GTSNPN and CDR2 SVGIG (reference sequence). V lost 0 bases to trimming and J lost 1 base, with 6 bases between them.